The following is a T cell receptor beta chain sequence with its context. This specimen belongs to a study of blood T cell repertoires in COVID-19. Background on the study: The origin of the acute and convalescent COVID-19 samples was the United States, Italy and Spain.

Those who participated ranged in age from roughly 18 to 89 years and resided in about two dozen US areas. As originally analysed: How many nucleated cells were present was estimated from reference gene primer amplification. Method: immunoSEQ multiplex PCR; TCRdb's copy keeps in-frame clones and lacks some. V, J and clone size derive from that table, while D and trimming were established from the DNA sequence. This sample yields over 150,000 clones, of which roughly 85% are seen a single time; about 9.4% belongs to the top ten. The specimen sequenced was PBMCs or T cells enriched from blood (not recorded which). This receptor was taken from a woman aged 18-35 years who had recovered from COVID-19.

Here the CDR3 reads CASSSHRTDYGYTF. The DNA for the CDR3 is TGTGCCAGCAGTTCCCATCGGACAGACTATGGCTACACCTTC. The chain links TRBV27 to TRBJ1-2, with D perhaps matching TRBD1 (6 bases). Germline V gene lookup returns CDR1 MNHEY and CDR2 SMNVEV (reference sequence). The CDR3 is 14 amino acids. V lost 4 bases and J lost 3, with 12 bases in between.